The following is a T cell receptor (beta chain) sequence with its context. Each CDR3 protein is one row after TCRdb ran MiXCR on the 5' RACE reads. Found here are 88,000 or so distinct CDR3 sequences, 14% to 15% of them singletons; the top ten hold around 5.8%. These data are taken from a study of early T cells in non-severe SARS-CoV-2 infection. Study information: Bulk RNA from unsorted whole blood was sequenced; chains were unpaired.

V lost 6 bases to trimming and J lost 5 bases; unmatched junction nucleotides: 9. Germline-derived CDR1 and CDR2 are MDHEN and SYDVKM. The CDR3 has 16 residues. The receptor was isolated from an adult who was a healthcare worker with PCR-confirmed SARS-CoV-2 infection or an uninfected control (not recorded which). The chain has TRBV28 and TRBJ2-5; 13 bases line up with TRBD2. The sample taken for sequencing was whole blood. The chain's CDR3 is CASSRAGLAGVETQYF. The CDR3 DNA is TGTGCCAGCAGCCGCGCCGGACTAGCGGGAGTTGAGACCCAGTACTTC.